What follows are 26 T cell receptor beta chains derived from one specimen sequenced in a study of cytomegalovirus exposure and HLA in healthy donors. This PCR relied on a set of 60 Vbeta primers and 13 Jbeta primers. Some clones are missing from TCRdb's copy, which holds only in-frame ones; the method was immunoSEQ multiplex PCR. The sample contains around 130,000 clones, around three quarters of which appear only once. What was sequenced was PBMCs. The receptors come from a woman between 55 and 75 years old in good health and CMV-seropositive.

This clone was observed a single time. The rearrangement links TRBV7-2 to TRBJ2-1; D might be TRBD2 (6 bases). V was pared by 2 bases and J by 8 bases, with 16 bases between. In germline, CDR1 is SGHTA, CDR2 FQGNSA. The CDR3 covers 15 residues. CDR3 region: CASSLSLAVWDEQFF. The DNA for the CDR3 is TGTGCCAGCAGCTTAAGTTTAGCGGTTTGGGATGAGCAGTTCTTC.

The chain combines TRBV4-1 with TRBJ2-1, with TRBD1 as a possible D gene (7 bases). CDR1 and CDR2 from the germline V gene are MGHRA and YSYEKL. Trimming cost V 4 bases and J 5 bases, with 18 bases left between them. The CDR3 sequence is 16 residues long. The CDR3 protein is CASSRRGQGGHNEQFF. The CDR3 DNA reads TGCGCCAGCAGCCGGAGGGGCCAGGGGGGCCACAATGAGCAGTTCTTC.

The chain uses TRBV9 and TRBJ2-1; the match to TRBD2 covers 8 bases. J was trimmed by 5 bases and V by 0 bases; bases with no gene match: 1. The germline V gene encodes CDR1 SGDLS and CDR2 YYNGEE. The CDR3 consists of 14 residues. CDR3 in amino acids: CASSVGGLDNEQFF. The CDR3 DNA reads as TGTGCCAGCAGCGTAGGGGGACTAGACAATGAGCAGTTCTTC.

The chain uses TRBV5-4 and TRBJ1-2; D gene ambiguous. The CDR3 is made up of 16 amino acids. V gave up 0 bases and J gave up 0 bases, with 12 bases separating them. Germline V lookup: CDR1 SGHNT, CDR2 YYREEE (reference sequence). This CDR3 reads CASSLDPNPPNYGYTF. Written as DNA, the CDR3 is TGTGCCAGCAGCTTGGATCCTAATCCCCCTAACTATGGCTACACCTTC.

This rearrangement joins TRBV19 to TRBJ2-5; D unclear. Germline assignment: CDR1 LNHDA and CDR2 SQIVND (reference sequence). CDR3 length: 11 amino acids. V shed 4 bases and J shed 5 bases, with 5 bases lying between them. The CDR3 spells CASSNTETQYF. Here the CDR3 DNA reads TGTGCCAGTAGTAACACGGAGACCCAGTACTTC.

V and J are TRBV19 and TRBJ2-2; 8 positions match TRBD1. The trim removed 5 bases at V and 6 bases at J, leaving 8 bases unmatched. Germline V gene data show CDR1 as LNHDA and CDR2 as SQIVND (reference sequence). CDR3 length equals 15 residues. The chain's CDR3 is CASSDGQGYSGELFF. CDR3 coding DNA: TGTGCCAGTAGTGACGGACAGGGATATTCCGGGGAGCTGTTTTTT.

The chain couples TRBV6-5 to TRBJ2-3; no reliable D call. V lost 6 bases and J lost 4, with 5 bases in between. Germline V gene lookup returns CDR1 MNHEY and CDR2 SVGAGI. The CDR3 sequence is 11 residues long. In DNA form, the CDR3 reads TGTGCCAGCAGCCGGGCAGATACGCAGTATTTT. This translates into CASSRADTQYF.

This clone came up a few times. The rearrangement links TRBV12-5 to TRBJ1-6; TRBD1 is a possible D gene (5 bases). Looked up from germline, CDR1 is LGHNT and CDR2 is FRNRAP. V was trimmed by 7 bases and J by 15 bases, leaving 22 bases between them. The CDR3 is 14 amino acids. Written as DNA, the CDR3 is TGTGCTAGTGTAATGATGGGGGGAACGGGGTACCTCCACTTT. This encodes CASVMMGGTGYLHF.

The chain is built from TRBV10-1 and TRBJ2-1, with TRBD1 matching over 12 bases. The germline V gene has CDR1 WNHNN and CDR2 SYGVQD (reference sequence). J was trimmed by 6 bases and V by 2 bases; bases with no gene match: 5. The length of the CDR3 is 16 residues. The CDR3 region is CASSEAGTGGLNEQFF. For the CDR3, the DNA is TGCGCCAGCAGTGAGGCAGGGACAGGGGGCCTCAATGAGCAGTTCTTC.

The rearrangement joins TRBV6-5 to TRBJ1-2, with a possible D match to TRBD1 (6 bases). This CDR3 comprises 15 residues. With 1 base removed from V and 1 base from J, the gap between germline ends came to 10 bases. CDR1 MNHEY and CDR2 SVGAGI come from the germline V gene. Written as DNA, the CDR3 is TGTGCCAGCAGTTACTGGGACACCCGTAACTATGGCTACACCTTC. This codes for CASSYWDTRNYGYTF.

Only a few counts were recorded for this clone. V gene TRBV6-6 combines with J gene TRBJ1-2; no definite D call. The CDR3 has 13 residues. Germline V gene lookup returns CDR1 MNHNY and CDR2 SVGAGI (reference sequence). The ends were cut back, 4 bases at V and 6 bases at J, with 12 bases in the middle. Here the CDR3 reads CASSWRVQDGYTF. CDR3 sequence (DNA): TGTGCCAGCAGTTGGCGGGTGCAGGATGGCTACACCTTC.

The rearrangement joins TRBV6-5 to TRBJ1-1, with unresolved D. The germline V gene has CDR1 MNHEY and CDR2 SVGAGI. This CDR3 comprises 14 residues. Trimming pared 5 bases from V and 0 bases from J, leaving 10 bases between. The CDR3 bases are TGTGCCAGCAGTGACAACGGATTGAACACTGAAGCTTTCTTT. This gives the protein CASSDNGLNTEAFF.

V is TRBV19 and J is TRBJ1-2, with TRBD1 as a possible D gene (6 bases). The CDR3 has 15 amino acids. Trimming removed 6 bases from V and 4 bases from J, with 18 bases in between. CDR1 is LNHDA, CDR2 SQIVND, per germline (reference sequence). The CDR3 nucleotides are TGTGCCAGTAGGTCCGCCCCACAGGGAATCTATGGCTACACCTTC. This gives the protein CASRSAPQGIYGYTF.

This rearrangement joins TRBV6-5 to TRBJ2-7; tentatively, D is TRBD2 (5 bases). V lost 5 bases and J lost 12, with 23 bases in between. Germline V gene lookup returns CDR1 MNHEY and CDR2 SVGAGI. The CDR3 runs to 14 residues. The CDR3 is CASSPGINSGLLYF. The CDR3 DNA reads TGTGCCAGCAGTCCGGGAATAAATTCCGGTCTCCTGTACTTC.

The chain couples TRBV13 to TRBJ1-1; D ambiguous. In germline, CDR1 is PRHDT, CDR2 FYEKMQ (reference sequence). Trimming cost V 1 base and J 3 bases, with 12 bases left between them. CDR3 length: 15 residues. The CDR3 is CASSLEGEEYTEAFF. The DNA for the CDR3 is TGTGCCAGCAGCTTAGAAGGAGAGGAGTACACTGAAGCTTTCTTT.

The V call is TRBV2, the J call TRBJ2-5; 10 bases align to TRBD2. J lost 3 bases, V lost 9 bases, and 4 bases had no gene match. The CDR3 loop spans 13 amino acids. Germline V lookup: CDR1 SNHLY, CDR2 FYNNEI. The CDR3 DNA is TGTGCCAGGTCTAGCGGGGGAGAAGAGACCCAGTACTTC. It is translated as CARSSGGEETQYF.

The chain recombines TRBV5-8 with TRBJ2-3; 13 positions agree with TRBD2. The CDR3 contains 18 residues. Germline CDR1 reads SGHTS; CDR2 reads YDEGEE. V lost 0 bases, J lost 2 bases, and 6 bases stayed unmatched. The CDR3 DNA reads as TGTGCCAGCAGCTTGGAAGAGGGACTAGCGGGAATCACAGATACGCAGTATTTT. It specifies CASSLEEGLAGITDTQYF.

This chain joins TRBV7-8 and TRBJ2-5, with D possibly matching TRBD2 (8 bases). V gave up 1 base and J gave up 5 bases, with 17 bases separating them. The CDR3 has 16 residues. CDR1 and CDR2 (germline): SGHVS, FQNEAQ. CDR3 in amino acids: CASSLDSGTAGETQYF. The CDR3 DNA follows: TGTGCCAGCAGCTTAGATAGCGGGACAGCTGGGGAGACCCAGTACTTC.

This chain joins TRBV5-1 and TRBJ2-3; tentatively, D is TRBD1 (5 bases). Germline assignment: CDR1 SGHRS and CDR2 YFSETQ. The ends were cut back, 7 bases at V and 0 bases at J, with 12 bases in the middle. This CDR3 region has 14 residues. The CDR3 protein is CASGHEPSTDTQYF. In DNA form, the CDR3 reads TGCGCCAGCGGACATGAACCTAGCACAGATACGCAGTATTTT.

The V and J genes are TRBV4-1 and TRBJ2-7; 7 bases fit TRBD1. The V and J ends lost 3 bases and 1 base, in that order; junction bases with no gene match: 3. The CDR3 length is 14 residues. Per germline, CDR1 MGHRA and CDR2 YSYEKL. The CDR3, as DNA: TGCGCCAGCAGCCATCTGACAGGGTCCTACGAGCAGTACTTC. Protein product: CASSHLTGSYEQYF.

The rearrangement links TRBV6-5 to TRBJ1-2, with a weak D call TRBD1 (5 bases). Trimming pared 1 base from V and 4 bases from J, leaving 10 bases between. The length of the CDR3 is 14 residues. Germline V CDR1 and CDR2: MNHEY, SVGAGI. The DNA for the CDR3 is TGTGCCAGCAGTTACTTCGGGGGTGGCTATGGCTACACCTTC. Protein: CASSYFGGGYGYTF.

CDR3 coding DNA: TGTGCCAGCAGCTCGCCCCAGGCGACAGATACGCAGTATTTT. Encoded protein: CASSSPQATDTQYF. The chain recombines TRBV7-9 with TRBJ2-3; no definite D call. V lost 4 bases and J 3 bases, leaving 11 bases between the germline ends. CDR3 length equals 14 residues. Per the germline V gene, CDR1 is SEHNR and CDR2 is FQNEAQ (reference sequence). The variable domain in full, completed from reference TRBV7-9 and TRBJ2-3, reads DTGVSQNPRHKITKRGQNVTFRCDPISEHNRLYWYRQTLGQGPEFLTYFQNEAQLEKSRLLSDRFSAERPKGSFSTLEIQRTEQGDSAMYLCASSSPQATDTQYFGPGTRLTVL.

The chain recombines TRBV10-3 with TRBJ1-2; weak D call: TRBD1 (5 bases). Germline V gene sequence: CDR1 ENHRY, CDR2 SYGVKD. V was pared by 0 bases and J by 5 bases, with 19 bases between. The CDR3 length is 17 residues. The CDR3 here is CAISESNAGQRTYGYTF. The CDR3 region has the DNA TGTGCCATCAGTGAGTCGAACGCAGGGCAAAGGACGTATGGCTACACCTTC.

This CDR3 is CASSERGTGSSYNSPLHF. CDR3 coding DNA: TGTGCCAGCAGTGAAAGGGGGACAGGTAGCTCCTATAATTCACCCCTCCACTTT. The J gene is TRBJ1-6, the V gene TRBV6-1; 8 positions agree with TRBD1. The CDR3 consists of 18 residues. Germline values: CDR1 MNHNS, CDR2 SASEGT. The V and J ends lost 2 bases and 0 bases, in that order; junction bases with no gene match: 6.

V and J are TRBV27 and TRBJ2-3; no clear D. The CDR3 length is 14 residues. V lost 5 bases and J 8 bases, leaving 17 bases between the germline ends. The germline V gene encodes CDR1 MNHEY and CDR2 SMNVEV (reference sequence). The CDR3 protein is CASSLERPDATQYF. The CDR3 DNA follows: TGTGCCAGCAGTCTTGAGCGCCCTGACGCTACGCAGTATTTT.

The V call is TRBV14, the J call TRBJ1-1; TRBD1 aligns across 7 bases. The CDR3 has 15 residues. CDR1 is SGHDN and CDR2 is FVKESK in the germline V gene. J gave up 7 bases and V 2 bases, and 10 bases lay outside the gene matches. The CDR3 loop reads CASSQHRPGGGEAFF. The CDR3, as DNA: TGTGCCAGCAGCCAACACCGACCAGGGGGTGGTGAAGCTTTCTTT.